These 11 T cell receptor beta chains originate from one sample sequenced in a study of T cell changes during pregnancy in multiple sclerosis. The table came from immunoSEQ multiplex PCR; TCRdb's copy has only in-frame clones and leaves some out. The table shows almost 95,000 clones, with roughly 90% occurring only once. Sequencing used peripheral blood, obtained in the first trimester of pregnancy. Source of these receptors: a female donor with multiple sclerosis, enrolled in a pregnancy study.

The J gene is TRBJ1-2, the V gene TRBV5-1; 7 bases align to TRBD1. CDR3 length: 13 residues. CDR1 SGHRS and CDR2 YFSETQ come from the germline V gene. J lost 8 bases, V lost 0 bases, and 4 bases had no gene match. CDR3 nucleotide sequence: TGCGCCAGCAGCTTGGAGGCAGGGGGGGGCTACACCTTC. This encodes CASSLEAGGGYTF.

The rearrangement links TRBV29-1 to TRBJ2-7; D is uncertain. Germline V gene data show CDR1 as SQVTM and CDR2 as ANQGSEA. The V gene lost 5 bases and the J gene lost 0 bases, with 8 bases spanning the gap. CDR3 length equals 12 residues. CDR3 nucleotides: TGCAGCGTTTGCCCCAGCTCCTACGAGCAGTACTTC. It translates to CSVCPSSYEQYF.

This chain connects TRBV10-3 to TRBJ2-7; 7 nucleotides align to TRBD1. V shed 6 bases, J shed 3 bases, and the junction held 5 bases outside the gene matches. This CDR3 comprises 13 residues. Looked up from germline, CDR1 is ENHRY and CDR2 is SYGVKD. The CDR3 sequence is CAISGQADYEQYF. For the CDR3, the DNA is TGTGCCATCAGCGGACAGGCTGACTACGAGCAGTACTTC.

J is TRBJ2-1 and V is TRBV27; D may be TRBD2 (6 bases). This CDR3 spans 12 amino acids. Germline V gene sequence: CDR1 MNHEY, CDR2 SMNVEV (reference sequence). V was cut by 5 bases and J by 10 bases, with 12 bases left in between. In DNA form, the CDR3 reads TGTGCCAGCAGTCCGGGAGTCGGGGAGCAGTTCTTC. Amino acid sequence: CASSPGVGEQFF.

This chain links TRBV13 with TRBJ2-1; a weak D match, TRBD2 (5 bases). Germline-derived CDR1 and CDR2 are PRHDT and FYEKMQ (reference sequence). The CDR3 sequence is 14 residues long. Trimming left V 7 bases short and J 8 bases short, with 18 bases between. The chain's CDR3 is CASNSPLRRDEQFF. CDR3 coding DNA: TGTGCCAGCAATTCCCCCTTGCGGCGGGATGAGCAGTTCTTC. Combining the CDR3 with reference TRBV13 and TRBJ2-1 gives the whole variable domain AAGVIQSPRHLIKEKRETATLKCYPIPRHDTVYWYQQGPGQDPQFLISFYEKMQSDKGSIPDRFSAQQFSDYHSELNMSSLELGDSALYFCASNSPLRRDEQFFGPGTRLTVL.

CDR3 residues: CASSRARERAFF. CDR3 bases: TGTGCCAGCAGCCGGGCAAGGGAGAGGGCTTTCTTT. The chain carries TRBV27 and TRBJ1-1; D is ambiguous. This CDR3 spans 12 amino acids. Per the germline V gene, CDR1 is MNHEY and CDR2 is SMNVEV (reference sequence). V lost 6 bases and J 11 bases, leaving 16 bases between the germline ends.

This clone has only a few counts. The chain carries TRBV15 and TRBJ2-1; D remains unclear. This CDR3 region has 12 residues. The V and J ends lost 0 bases and 14 bases respectively, with 11 bases between them. The germline V gene encodes CDR1 LNHNV and CDR2 YYDKDF (reference sequence). The chain's CDR3 is CATSREYFDKFF. In DNA, the CDR3 is TGTGCCACCAGCAGAGAGTACTTTGATAAGTTCTTC.

The chain has TRBV5-1 and TRBJ2-7; TRBD1 aligns across 7 bases. Germline CDR1 SGHRS, CDR2 YFSETQ. V gave up 1 base and J gave up 3 bases; unmatched junction bases: 4. The CDR3 extends over 14 amino acids. In nucleotides, the CDR3 is TGCGCCAGCAGCTTGAGGGGGCGAAGCTACGAGCAGTACTTC. This sequence encodes CASSLRGRSYEQYF. Complete variable domain (other parts from reference TRBV5-1 and TRBJ2-7): KAGVTQTPRYLIKTRGQQVTLSCSPISGHRSVSWYQQTPGQGLQFLFEYFSETQRNKGNFPGRFSGRQFSNSRSEMNVSTLELGDSALYLCASSLRGRSYEQYFGPGTRLTVT.

This clone was recorded only once. The V and J genes are TRBV6-1 and TRBJ2-3; maybe TRBD1 (6 bases). CDR1 and CDR2 (germline): MNHNS, SASEGT. V was clipped by 6 bases and J by 0 bases, with 13 bases between them. CDR3 length equals 15 residues. The CDR3: CASRLQGVSTDTQYF. CDR3 in DNA: TGTGCCAGCAGGCTACAGGGAGTAAGCACAGATACGCAGTATTTT.

This chain links TRBV6-9 with TRBJ1-5, with 8 bases that match TRBD1. Germline CDR1 reads MNHGY; CDR2 reads SVAAGI. The CDR3 sequence is 14 residues long. The trim removed 6 bases at V and 3 bases at J, leaving 4 bases unmatched. CDR3 bases: TGTGCCAGCAGGGACAGGGCCTACAATCAGCCCCAGCATTTT. Translating gives CASRDRAYNQPQHF.

The rearrangement links TRBV6-1 to TRBJ2-5; maybe TRBD2 (5 bases). CDR3 length: 15 residues. V was trimmed by 3 bases and J by 5 bases, leaving 16 bases between them. The germline CDR1 and CDR2 sequences are MNHNS and SASEGT. The CDR3 DNA is TGTGCCAGCAGTGATCTAGGAGGCTCAAGCGAGACCCAGTACTTC. Translated: CASSDLGGSSETQYF.